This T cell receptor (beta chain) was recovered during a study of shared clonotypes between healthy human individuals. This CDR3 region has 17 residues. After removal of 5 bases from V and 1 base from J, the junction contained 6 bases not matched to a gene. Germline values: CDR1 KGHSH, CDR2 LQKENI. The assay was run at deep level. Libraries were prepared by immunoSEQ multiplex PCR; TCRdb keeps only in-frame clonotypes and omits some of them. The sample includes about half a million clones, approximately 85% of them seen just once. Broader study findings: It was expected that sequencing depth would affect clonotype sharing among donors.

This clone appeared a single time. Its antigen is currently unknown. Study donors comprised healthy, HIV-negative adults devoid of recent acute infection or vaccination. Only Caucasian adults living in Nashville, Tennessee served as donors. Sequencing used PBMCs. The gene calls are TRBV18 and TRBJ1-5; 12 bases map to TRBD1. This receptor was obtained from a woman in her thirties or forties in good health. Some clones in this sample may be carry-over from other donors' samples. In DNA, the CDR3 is TGTGCCAGCTCAGAGGGACAGGGGGCGGCCAGCAATCAGCCCCAGCATTTT. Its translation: CASSEGQGAASNQPQHF.